The TCR beta chain described here comes from a study of CD8+ T cells in alopecia areata. General study results and limits: Relative to normal scalp, lesional scalp, especially alopecia totalis/universalis, showed higher clonality. Uncertainty about whether baseline CD8+ expansion is linked to response remains, with one nonresponder.

Sequencing used cDNA as its template, made by extracting RNA and reverse transcribing it. The table came from immunoSEQ multiplex PCR; TCRdb's copy has only in-frame clones and leaves some out. The repertoire holds approximately 65,000 clones, under 60% seen once, with roughly 20% in the top ten. Regarding this clone: The antigen is not known.

The V segment lost 4 bases and the J segment 4 bases; nucleotides outside the gene matches: 3. Looked up from germline, CDR1 is MGHRA and CDR2 is YSYEKL. The CDR3 contains 14 residues. Treatment denoted: oral pan-JAK inhibitor, 5-10 mg twice daily. Patients with alopecia areata provided lesional scalp punch biopsies as well as peripheral blood. V and J are TRBV4-1 and TRBJ2-2; 7 bases align to TRBD1. Specimen: CD8+ T cells sorted from blood, collected at approximately week 36, from a patient treated with tofacitinib. This receptor was taken from a human donor with alopecia areata. The CDR3 sequence: CASSRGQTTGELFF. The CDR3 nucleotides read TGCGCCAGCAGCCGGGGACAGACCACCGGGGAGCTGTTTTTT.